The next 32 T cell receptor beta chains were all read from a single sample in a study of T cell responses to AZD1222 COVID-19 vaccine. Sequencing was performed with immunoSEQ multiplex PCR; in TCRdb, only in-frame clones are kept and a portion is missing. The data show 150,000 to 200,000 clones, 85% to 95% seen once. This specimen was peripheral blood, taken on day 0 of AZD1222 vaccination. These receptors were obtained from an adult in good health.

The gene calls are TRBV7-9 and TRBJ2-1, with D possibly TRBD2 on 6 matching bases. The germline V and J ends were trimmed by 1 base and 9 bases, with 7 bases remaining between them. The CDR3 consists of 12 residues. The germline CDR1 and CDR2 sequences are SEHNR and FQNEAQ (reference sequence). This CDR3 reads CASSLGGTEQFF. The CDR3 DNA is TGTGCCAGCAGCTTAGGCGGGACTGAGCAGTTCTTC. Full variable domain (missing parts from reference TRBV7-9 and TRBJ2-1): DTGVSQNPRHKITKRGQNVTFRCDPISEHNRLYWYRQTLGQGPEFLTYFQNEAQLEKSRLLSDRFSAERPKGSFSTLEIQRTEQGDSAMYLCASSLGGTEQFFGPGTRLTVL.

This sequence joins TRBV3-1 (or the pseudogene TRBV3-2) and TRBJ2-5; D possibly corresponds to TRBD2 (6 bases). Trimming took off 2 bases at V and 0 bases at J, with 13 bases between the two ends. This CDR3 contains 16 residues. Germline V gives CDR1 LGHDT, CDR2 YNNKEL (reference sequence). The CDR3, as DNA: TGTGCCAGCAGCCAACGCCGGGGGACGTACCAAGAGACCCAGTACTTC. Translated: CASSQRRGTYQETQYF.

This chain joins TRBV6-4 and TRBJ1-1, with 10 positions matching TRBD1. The CDR3 is made up of 15 amino acids. Germline V lookup: CDR1 MRHNA, CDR2 SNTAGT. Germline trimming cut 6 bases from V and 6 bases from J; bases unmatched to any gene: 10. CDR3 protein: CASRIGTGDGSEAFF. Written as DNA, the CDR3 is TGTGCCAGCAGAATAGGGACAGGGGACGGCTCTGAAGCTTTCTTT.

V gene TRBV30 combines with J gene TRBJ2-3; 12 positions match TRBD2. CDR1 and CDR2 (germline): GTSNPN, SVGIG (reference sequence). J was trimmed by 9 bases and V by 1 base; bases with no gene match: 8. The CDR3 runs to 15 residues. This chain's CDR3 is CAWSGFLAGGITQYF. The CDR3 DNA is TGTGCCTGGAGTGGATTTCTAGCGGGAGGGATAACGCAGTATTTT.

The chain has TRBV5-4 and TRBJ1-6, with D possibly being TRBD1 (5 bases). Germline CDR1 SGHNT, CDR2 YYREEE (reference sequence). The CDR3 sequence is 16 residues long. The germline V and J ends were trimmed by 7 bases and 3 bases, with 17 bases remaining between them. The CDR3 sequence is CASRGGNTSYNSPLHF. The CDR3 DNA follows: TGTGCCAGCCGGGGGGGGAATACGAGCTATAATTCACCCCTCCACTTT.

CDR3 loop: CASSPRQLTNTGELFF. The CDR3 region has the DNA TGTGCCAGCAGCCCTAGACAGCTTACGAACACCGGGGAGCTGTTTTTT. The chain links TRBV3-1 (or the pseudogene TRBV3-2) to TRBJ2-2; weak D call: TRBD1 (5 bases). V lost 4 bases to trimming and J lost 0 bases, with 12 bases between them. The CDR3 consists of 16 residues. Looked up from germline, CDR1 is LGHDT and CDR2 is YNNKEL (reference sequence).

This clone was counted once. The chain carries TRBV4-1 and TRBJ2-3; a weak D match, TRBD1 (5 bases). The CDR3 sequence is 14 residues long. Germline assignment: CDR1 MGHRA and CDR2 YSYEKL. V dropped 3 bases and J dropped 1 base, with 8 bases sitting between them. Written as DNA, the CDR3 is TGCGCCAGCAGCCAGGGGCCAGGCACAGATACGCAGTATTTT. This translates into CASSQGPGTDTQYF.

The rearrangement uses TRBV9 and TRBJ2-7; 7 bases match TRBD2. This CDR3 region has 15 residues. The J segment lost 5 bases and the V segment lost 3 bases, leaving 11 bases of the junction unmatched. Per germline, CDR1 SGDLS and CDR2 YYNGEE. The CDR3 DNA is TGTGCCAGCAGCGGGGGGGGAGGGCCAATCGACGAGCAGTACTTC. Protein: CASSGGGGPIDEQYF.

The gene calls are TRBV6-2 or TRBV6-3 and TRBJ1-1; the D gene is possibly TRBD1 (6 bases). Looked up from germline, CDR1 is MNHEY and CDR2 is SVGEGT. The CDR3 consists of 14 residues. V gave up 7 bases and J gave up 5 bases, with 17 bases separating them. This CDR3 is CASTPTRGRTEAFF. As DNA, the CDR3 is TGTGCCAGCACCCCCACGAGGGGGAGGACTGAAGCTTTCTTT.

This clone was counted once. The chain recombines TRBV15 with TRBJ2-5; tentatively, D is TRBD1 (6 bases). Germline V gene sequence: CDR1 LNHNV, CDR2 YYDKDF (reference sequence). The CDR3 is 14 residues long. The V and J ends lost 0 bases and 13 bases respectively, with 18 bases between them. The chain's CDR3 is CATSRDWAGTTPYF. The CDR3, as DNA: TGTGCCACCAGCAGAGATTGGGCCGGGACAACGCCGTACTTC.

The gene calls are TRBV18 and TRBJ2-3; D remains ambiguous. Germline V lookup: CDR1 KGHSH, CDR2 LQKENI. The V end was cut by 4 bases, the J end by 3 bases, with 14 bases between. The CDR3 spans 15 residues. The CDR3 nucleotides are TGTGCCAGCTCACTCGGAGCGCTCGTGACAGATACGCAGTATTTT. It is translated as CASSLGALVTDTQYF.

This chain's CDR3 is CASSLHLGSGNTIYF. The CDR3 region has the DNA TGTGCCAGTAGCCTACATCTTGGGTCTGGAAACACCATATATTTT. The chain carries TRBV19 and TRBJ1-3, with no clear D. Germline V gene data show CDR1 as LNHDA and CDR2 as SQIVND (reference sequence). V was trimmed by 6 bases and J by 1 base, leaving 13 bases between them. The CDR3 has 15 residues.

The chain combines TRBV4-1 with TRBJ1-6, with no clear D. V was shortened by 4 bases and J by 8 bases, with 15 bases between the two germline ends. The CDR3 totals 15 residues. CDR1 and CDR2 (germline): MGHRA, YSYEKL. CDR3 sequence reads: CASSRLDQADSPLHF. The CDR3 bases are TGCGCCAGCAGCCGCCTGGACCAGGCGGATTCACCCCTCCACTTT.

J is TRBJ1-2 and V is TRBV4-3, with D tentatively TRBD1 (5 bases). Per the germline V gene, CDR1 is LGHNA and CDR2 is YSLEER. The CDR3 loop spans 16 amino acids. The ends were cut back, 0 bases at V and 7 bases at J, with 18 bases in the middle. CDR3 sequence (DNA): TGCGCCAGCAGCCAAGATCTAGTCCGCCGGCAGGGTGGCTACACCTTC. It codes for CASSQDLVRRQGGYTF.

This chain connects TRBV4-2 to TRBJ1-1, with a possible D match to TRBD1 (6 bases). The germline V gene encodes CDR1 LGHNA and CDR2 YNFKEQ. The CDR3 totals 14 residues. V was pared by 0 bases and J by 5 bases, with 10 bases between. The CDR3 loop reads CASSQDRGRTEAFF. DNA for the CDR3: TGTGCCAGCAGCCAAGACAGGGGACGGACTGAAGCTTTCTTT.

V is TRBV19 and J is TRBJ1-1; tentatively, D is TRBD1 (6 bases). Germline V lookup: CDR1 LNHDA, CDR2 SQIVND (reference sequence). The V end lost 6 bases, the J end lost 5 bases, and 16 bases lay between the germline ends. This CDR3 has 14 amino acids. The CDR3 protein is CASSWRGGLTEAFF. The CDR3 coding sequence is TGTGCCAGTAGCTGGCGGGGGGGCCTGACTGAAGCTTTCTTT. The variable domain in full, with the rest retrieved from reference TRBV19 and TRBJ1-1, is DGGITQSPKYLFRKEGQNVTLSCEQNLNHDAMYWYRQDPGQGLRLIYYSQIVNDFQKGDIAEGYSVSREKKESFPLTVTSAQKNPTAFYLCASSWRGGLTEAFFGQGTRLTVV.

CDR3 DNA sequence: TGTGCCAGCAGTCGATCGGGACTAGCGGGACCATGGGCCGGGGAGCTGTTTTTT. Translated, it gives CASSRSGLAGPWAGELFF. The chain is built from TRBV6-6 and TRBJ2-2, with 13 nucleotides matching TRBD2. CDR3 size: 18 residues. Per germline, CDR1 MNHNY and CDR2 SVGAGI (reference sequence). V was clipped by 5 bases and J by 6 bases; unmatched bases: 12.

A note on this clone: Additional DNA sequences in this sample encode the identical CDR3. The V and J genes are TRBV19 and TRBJ1-1, with a tentative D call TRBD1 (6 bases). The CDR3 is made up of 13 amino acids. V was clipped by 3 bases and J by 5 bases, with 10 bases between them. Per the germline V gene, CDR1 is LNHDA and CDR2 is SQIVND (reference sequence). The DNA of the CDR3 is TGTGCCAGTAGTATCAGGGGCGGGACTGAAGCTTTCTTT. Its translation: CASSIRGGTEAFF.

The rearrangement uses TRBV10-1 and TRBJ1-1; D may be TRBD1 (6 bases). CDR3 length: 15 residues. The ends were cut back, 4 bases at V and 1 base at J, with 13 bases in the middle. CDR1 is WNHNN, CDR2 SYGVQD, per germline (reference sequence). Here the CDR3 DNA reads TGCGCCAGCAGTGGTCCGGGGGCCGCGAACACTGAAGCTTTCTTT. Protein product: CASSGPGAANTEAFF.

This chain joins TRBV27 and TRBJ2-2; TRBD2 is a possible D gene (6 bases). This CDR3 region has 15 residues. V was shortened by 6 bases and J by 3 bases, with 14 bases between the two germline ends. The germline V gene encodes CDR1 MNHEY and CDR2 SMNVEV (reference sequence). Here the CDR3 reads CASRSSWGDTGELFF. CDR3 nucleotides: TGTGCCAGCAGGTCTTCTTGGGGGGACACCGGGGAGCTGTTTTTT.

The chain is built from TRBV9 and TRBJ1-2, with a tentative D call TRBD1 (6 bases). Between the trimmed V and J ends, which lost 4 bases and 8 bases, there was a span of 21 bases. The germline V gene has CDR1 SGDLS and CDR2 YYNGEE. The CDR3 is 15 amino acids. This CDR3 reads CASSFKPGTRDGYTF. The CDR3 DNA reads TGTGCCAGCAGCTTTAAGCCCGGGACACGGGACGGCTACACCTTC.

This clone has more than one count but fewer than ten. This chain joins TRBV7-2 and TRBJ2-7; TRBD1 matches 8 bases. The CDR3 sequence is 15 residues long. CDR1 SGHTA and CDR2 FQGNSA come from the germline V gene. The V and J ends lost 1 base and 0 bases, in that order; junction bases with no gene match: 2. For the CDR3, the DNA is TGTGCCAGCAGCTTAGGACAGGGGAGCTCCTACGAGCAGTACTTC. Protein sequence: CASSLGQGSSYEQYF.

The rearrangement uses TRBV6-2 or TRBV6-3 and TRBJ2-7, with D perhaps TRBD1 (6 bases). Trimming took off 6 bases at V and 7 bases at J, with 19 bases between the two ends. The CDR3 spans 14 residues. CDR1 is MNHEY and CDR2 is SVGEGT in the germline V gene. The CDR3 is CASSRTVQMGEQYF. CDR3 in DNA: TGTGCCAGCAGCCGGACAGTCCAAATGGGGGAGCAGTACTTC.

This clone was recorded once. This chain links TRBV21-1 with TRBJ2-7. TRBV21-1 is assigned pseudogene status. The CDR3 covers 11 residues. CDR3 sequence reads: CASSTGYEQYF. For the CDR3, the DNA is TGTGCCAGCAGCACTGGCTACGAGCAGTACTTC.

This sequence joins TRBV4-2 and TRBJ2-7, with 12 bases that match TRBD2. The V gene's germline CDR1 is LGHNA and CDR2 YNFKEQ. Germline trimming cut 4 bases from V and 3 bases from J; bases unmatched to any gene: 7. This CDR3 is built from 16 residues. The CDR3 reads CASSPSGLAGFYEQYF. The CDR3 DNA follows: TGTGCCAGCAGCCCGTCGGGACTAGCGGGCTTCTACGAGCAGTACTTC.

CDR3 amino acids: CAINPGGNSPLHF. For the CDR3, the DNA is TGTGCCATCAATCCAGGAGGCAATTCACCCCTCCACTTT. This chain connects TRBV10-3 to TRBJ1-6; the D is unclear. V was shortened by 7 bases and J by 7 bases, with 11 bases between the two germline ends. The germline V gene encodes CDR1 ENHRY and CDR2 SYGVKD. This CDR3 has 13 amino acids.

The V call is TRBV20-1, the J call TRBJ1-5, with a weak D call TRBD1 (5 bases). The CDR3 contains 13 residues. The V end lost 3 bases, the J end lost 4 bases, and 10 bases lay between the germline ends. Germline values: CDR1 DFQATT, CDR2 SNEGSKA (reference sequence). In nucleotides, the CDR3 is TGCAGTGCTAGTCTCCCAGGGAATCAGCCCCAGCATTTT. Translated: CSASLPGNQPQHF.

This chain links TRBV5-1 with TRBJ2-5; TRBD2 agrees at 12 bases. With V trimmed by 0 bases and J by 5 bases, 8 bases remained unmatched. The CDR3 extends over 17 amino acids. CDR1 and CDR2 (germline): SGHRS, YFSETQ. CDR3 protein: CASSLALAGGPFETQYF. In nucleotides, the CDR3 is TGCGCCAGCAGCTTGGCCCTAGCGGGAGGGCCTTTTGAGACCCAGTACTTC.

V is TRBV10-2 and J is TRBJ1-1; D remains ambiguous. Trimming left V 3 bases short and J 4 bases short, with 12 bases between. CDR1 and CDR2 from the germline V gene are WSHSY and SAAADI. The CDR3 spans 14 residues. CDR3 in amino acids: CASSEARRPTEAFF. As DNA, the CDR3 is TGCGCCAGCAGTGAAGCCAGGAGGCCCACTGAAGCTTTCTTT.

This chain connects TRBV5-1 to TRBJ2-5; the D is unclear. The CDR3 spans 12 residues. V was clipped by 4 bases and J by 5 bases, with 9 bases between them. Per germline, CDR1 SGHRS and CDR2 YFSETQ. Here the CDR3 reads CASSLSFETQYF. CDR3 in DNA: TGCGCCAGCAGCCTAAGCTTTGAGACCCAGTACTTC.

J is TRBJ2-2 and V is TRBV3-1 (or the pseudogene TRBV3-2), with D maybe TRBD2 (6 bases). The CDR3 loop spans 13 amino acids. The germline V gene has CDR1 LGHDT and CDR2 YNNKEL (reference sequence). Trimming took off 4 bases at V and 4 bases at J, with 7 bases between the two ends. The CDR3 coding sequence is TGTGCCAGCAGCCTGCGGGGCACCGGGGAGCTGTTTTTT. This sequence encodes CASSLRGTGELFF.

This clone was recorded only once. The junction differs from germline at one of its ends, possibly a read error. This rearrangement joins TRBV4-2 to TRBJ1-1; D remains ambiguous. Germline V CDR1 and CDR2: LGHNA, YNFKEQ. The CDR3 contains 15 residues. CDR3 DNA: TGTGCCAGCAGCAAAGATCACGAGGGAGACACTGAAGCTTTCTTT. Amino acid sequence: CASSKDHEGDTEAFF.